The 6 T cell receptor beta chains below come from one sample, sequenced in a study of shared clonotypes between healthy human individuals (dated by TCRdb to the early 2020s). The library was generated by the immunoSEQ multiplex PCR assay. Drawn from immuneACCESS, this table holds only the in-frame rearrangements with V and J called that TCRdb kept. Clones are partly lost; checked studies trace under half to an unresolved V gene and leave the rest unexplained. Counted in this sample were hundreds of thousands of clones; roughly 95% of them appeared once. The top ten clones comprise around 0.12% of the sample. For the CD8 naive samples, CD45RO-negative cells were positively selected for CCR7, yielding a CD45RA+CCR7+ population from which TemRA cells were excluded. Sequenced material: naive CD8+ T cells sorted from blood. This specimen's cell subset or site label, interpreted: CD45RA+CCR7+. The receptor set was obtained from a woman aged 25 to 39 in good health.

This clone was counted once. CDR3 nucleotides: TGTGCCAGCGGCCCTACAGGGGACAAGTACTTC. Translating it yields CASGPTGDKYF. The chain has TRBV27 and TRBJ2-5, with 7 bases fitting TRBD1. Germline V gene lookup returns CDR1 MNHEY and CDR2 SMNVEV (reference sequence). V shed 8 bases, J shed 12 bases, and the junction held 9 bases outside the gene matches. This CDR3 comprises 11 residues.

This clone appeared once. V usage is TRBV27 and J usage is TRBJ2-7; 8 nucleotides align to TRBD1. This CDR3 has 17 amino acids. Trimming removed 5 bases from V and 4 bases from J; junction bases left unmatched: 16. Germline lookup yields CDR1 MNHEY and CDR2 SMNVEV (reference sequence). The CDR3 spells CASSQPSTGGSRYEQYF. Here the CDR3 DNA reads TGTGCCAGCAGTCAACCATCCACAGGGGGATCTAGGTACGAGCAGTACTTC.

For the CDR3, the DNA is TGTGCCAGCAGCTCAGATAGGGGGCGACCTGAGCAGTTCTTC. Amino acids: CASSSDRGRPEQFF. The chain recombines TRBV13 with TRBJ2-1, with 7 bases that match TRBD1. After removal of 4 bases from V and 9 bases from J, the junction contained 9 bases not matched to a gene. The CDR3 length is 14 residues. Germline V CDR1 and CDR2: PRHDT, FYEKMQ (reference sequence).

V and J are TRBV15 and TRBJ1-1; D not certain. V dropped 4 bases and J dropped 4 bases, with 13 bases sitting between them. CDR3 length: 14 residues. The germline CDR1 and CDR2 sequences are LNHNV and YYDKDF (reference sequence). The CDR3 coding sequence is TGTGCCACCAGCACTCTATCGGGTTCCACTGAAGCTTTCTTT. Its translation: CATSTLSGSTEAFF.

V usage is TRBV5-5 and J usage is TRBJ1-1; tentative D call: TRBD1 (6 bases). The CDR3 length is 17 residues. CDR1 and CDR2 from the germline V gene are SGHKS and YYEKEE (reference sequence). Trimming stripped 1 base from V and 0 bases from J, with 16 bases between. The CDR3, as DNA: TGTGCCAGCAGCTTGAGGCCCGGGGGCGCAATGAACACTGAAGCTTTCTTT. It yields the protein CASSLRPGGAMNTEAFF.

This clone has just one count. The gene calls are TRBV11-2 and TRBJ1-3, with D maybe TRBD1 (5 bases). Germline V CDR1 and CDR2: SGHAT, FQNNGV. Between the trimmed V and J ends, which lost 6 bases and 0 bases, there was a span of 21 bases. The CDR3 runs 18 residues. This CDR3 is CASRLPPPGRNSGNTIYF. CDR3 nucleotides: TGTGCCAGCAGATTGCCCCCCCCGGGACGCAACTCTGGAAACACCATATATTTT.